This TCR beta chain was recorded in a study of Ad26.COV2.S vaccination and SARS-CoV-2 variants. The wider study: The study gave Ad26.COV2.S intramuscularly, once or twice 56 days apart.

V was shortened by 3 bases and J by 5 bases, with 10 bases between the two germline ends. CDR1 is MDHEN, CDR2 SYDVKM, per germline. The CDR3 is 13 residues long. Indicated treatment: around 19 received Ad26.COV2.S at low or high dose, single or two shots; roughly five received placebo; per-sample allocation not given. Collection of samples fell on day 63 after the first vaccine or placebo injection. Regarding the study as a whole: Compared with placebo recipients, vaccine recipients had higher spike-specific TCR breadth.

The method was immunoSEQ multiplex PCR; TCRdb's version includes in-frame clones alone and lacks a portion of them. The data contain roughly 350,000 clones, around 89% of them seen just once; the ten biggest clones take up approximately 5.9%. With regard to this clone: What it recognizes is unknown.

This chain links TRBV28 with TRBJ1-1; no clear D. The sequence was collected from a person between 18 and 60 years old who received the Ad26.COV2.S COVID-19 vaccine or a placebo. The source was peripheral blood, collected in a trial of Ad26.COV2.S vaccine versus placebo. The CDR3 region is CASSFGGWTEAFF. CDR3 nucleotides: TGTGCCAGCAGTTTCGGAGGTTGGACTGAAGCTTTCTTT. Filled out from reference TRBV28 and TRBJ1-1, the complete variable domain reads DVKVTQSSRYLVKRTGEKVFLECVQDMDHENMFWYRQDPGLGLRLIYFSYDVKMKEKGDIPEGYSVSREKKERFSLILESASTNQTSMYLCASSFGGWTEAFFGQGTRLTVV.